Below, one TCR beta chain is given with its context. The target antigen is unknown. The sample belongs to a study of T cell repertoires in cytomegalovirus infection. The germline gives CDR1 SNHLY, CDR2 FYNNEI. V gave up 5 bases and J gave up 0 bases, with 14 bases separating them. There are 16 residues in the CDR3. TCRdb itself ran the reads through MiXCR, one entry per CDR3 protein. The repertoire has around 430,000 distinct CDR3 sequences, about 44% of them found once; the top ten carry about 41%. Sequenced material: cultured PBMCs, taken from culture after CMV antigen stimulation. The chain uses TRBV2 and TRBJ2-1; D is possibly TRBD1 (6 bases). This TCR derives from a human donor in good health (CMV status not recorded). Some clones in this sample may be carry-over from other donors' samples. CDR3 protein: CASSLLRDTSYNEQFF. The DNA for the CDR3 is TGTGCCAGCAGTCTGCTGAGGGACACCTCCTACAATGAGCAGTTCTTC.